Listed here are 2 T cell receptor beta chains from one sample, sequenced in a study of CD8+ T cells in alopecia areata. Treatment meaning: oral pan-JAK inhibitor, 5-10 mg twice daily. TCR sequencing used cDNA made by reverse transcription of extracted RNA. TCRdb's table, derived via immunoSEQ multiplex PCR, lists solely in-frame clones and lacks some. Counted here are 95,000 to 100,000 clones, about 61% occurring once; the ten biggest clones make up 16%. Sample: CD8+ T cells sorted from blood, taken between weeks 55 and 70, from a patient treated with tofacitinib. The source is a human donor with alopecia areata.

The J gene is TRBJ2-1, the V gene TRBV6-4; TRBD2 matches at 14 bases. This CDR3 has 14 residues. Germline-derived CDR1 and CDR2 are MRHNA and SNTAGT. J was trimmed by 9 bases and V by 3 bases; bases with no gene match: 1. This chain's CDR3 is CASSEGTSGGEQFF. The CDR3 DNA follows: TGTGCCAGCAGTGAAGGGACTAGCGGGGGTGAGCAGTTCTTC.

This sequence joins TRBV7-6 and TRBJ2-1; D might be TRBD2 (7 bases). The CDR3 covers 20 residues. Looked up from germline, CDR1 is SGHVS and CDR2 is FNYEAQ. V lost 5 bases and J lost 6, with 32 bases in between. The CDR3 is CASSQINGPGRGALVNEQFF. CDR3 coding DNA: TGTGCCAGCAGCCAAATAAACGGTCCGGGACGGGGGGCATTGGTCAATGAGCAGTTCTTC.